A single count supports the clone carrying this T cell receptor beta chain. Antigen: not known. This record belongs to a study of graft-versus-host responses after intestinal transplantation. The method was immunoSEQ multiplex PCR; TCRdb's version includes in-frame clones alone and lacks a portion of them. The data hold some 120,000 clones, with just over 90% observed a single time. CDR1 ENHRY and CDR2 SYGVKD come from the germline V gene. The CDR3 is 15 residues long. Losses at the gene ends were 6 bases for V and 6 bases for J; bases not matched to a gene: 7. General study findings and limits: Recipient marrow showed GvH clones, some seen first in ileum or blood. Allografts of patients with graft-donor T cell macrochimerism showed high graft-versus-host to host-versus-graft clone ratios.

The V call is TRBV10-3, the J call TRBJ2-2; 10 bases are a match to TRBD1. Source: unstimulated CD4+ T cells sorted from spleen or lymph node cells, taken before intestinal transplant. The source is a human donor who received an intestinal transplant. The CDR3 sequence is CAISPGTGAAGELFF. For the CDR3, the DNA is TGTGCCATCAGCCCCGGGACAGGGGCGGCCGGGGAGCTGTTTTTT.